Listed here is a single T cell receptor beta chain. The antigen is unknown. These data belong to a study of shared clonotypes between healthy human individuals. Study-level results: Unshared clonotypes carried lower generation probabilities than those common to all four donors.

The repertoire was sequenced with immunoSEQ multiplex PCR; TCRdb's copy has only in-frame clones and lacks some. The sample includes around 100,000 clones, about 66% seen only once; the top ten take roughly 22%. V dropped 0 bases and J dropped 5 bases, with 20 bases sitting between them. This CDR3 is built from 18 residues. CDR1 and CDR2 (germline): KGHSH, LQKENI. The V and J genes are TRBV18 and TRBJ1-3; D gene unclear. This TCR was sampled from a woman in her thirties in good health. Material for sequencing was memory CD8+ T cells sorted from blood. Noted subset: CD45RO+ cells pooled with CCR7-negative TemRA cells. Here the CDR3 DNA reads TGTGCCAGCTCACCACCGTTAAGTGGAAAAAGTCTGAGAAACACCATATATTTT. Its translation: CASSPPLSGKSLRNTIYF.